Listed below are T cell receptor beta chains from one sample, sequenced in a study of graft-versus-host responses after intestinal transplantation. Here immunoSEQ multiplex PCR was the method, and the copy in TCRdb shows in-frame clones only, minus some. The sample consists of about 25,000 clones, about 39% of them appearing once. The source was alloreactive CD4+ T cells from a mixed lymphocyte reaction culture, collected before intestinal transplant. All receptors come from a human patient who received an intestinal transplant. Each CDR3 is given with its conserved first and last residue. Each record gives: V gene, clone size, J gene, D gene, CDR3 DNA, CDR3 protein. A D gene is named only where the DNA matches it firmly. Size values are once, few and many counts, or a class for expanded clones, and some rows have none.

V gene: TRBV9; clone size: -; J gene: TRBJ2-3; D gene: -; CDR3 DNA: TGTGCCAGCAGCGTAGGGCTAGCTCTTGCGCGCACAGATACGCAGTATTTT; CDR3 protein: CASSVGLALARTDTQYF
V gene: TRBV6-6; clone size: -; J gene: TRBJ1-1; D gene: -; CDR3 DNA: TGTGCCAGCAGTTACTCCGAGAGGTTAAACACTGAAGCTTTCTTT; CDR3 protein: CASSYSERLNTEAFF
V gene: TRBV15; clone size: -; J gene: TRBJ2-3; D gene: TRBD2; CDR3 DNA: TGTGCCACCGAAGTCCGCGGGGGGACGCAGTATTTT; CDR3 protein: CATEVRGGTQYF
V gene: TRBV6-5; clone size: -; J gene: TRBJ1-2; D gene: TRBD1; CDR3 DNA: TGTGCCAGCACCCCCTGGACAGGTGGGGGCTACACCTTC; CDR3 protein: CASTPWTGGGYTF
V gene: TRBV7-6; clone size: -; J gene: TRBJ2-1; D gene: -; CDR3 DNA: TGTGCCAGCAGCCCCGGGACAGAGCAGTTCTTC; CDR3 protein: CASSPGTEQFF
V gene: TRBV6-5; clone size: medium-sized; J gene: TRBJ2-7; D gene: TRBD1; CDR3 DNA: TGTGCCAGCAGTTACTCGAGACAGGGGTCCTACGAGCAGTACTTC; CDR3 protein: CASSYSRQGSYEQYF
V gene: TRBV6-6; clone size: few; J gene: TRBJ1-5; D gene: -; CDR3 DNA: TGTGCCAGCAGTTACGACAGTTTTCGAAATCAGCCCCAGCATTTT; CDR3 protein: CASSYDSFRNQPQHF
V gene: TRBV5-1; clone size: medium-sized; J gene: TRBJ1-3; D gene: TRBD1; CDR3 DNA: TGCGCCAGCAGCTGGACAGGGACTGGAAACACCATATATTTT; CDR3 protein: CASSWTGTGNTIYF
V gene: TRBV5-1; clone size: -; J gene: TRBJ1-2; D gene: -; CDR3 DNA: TGCGCCAGCAGCTTGGACAGGGCGAGCTATGGCTACACCTTC; CDR3 protein: CASSLDRASYGYTF
V gene: TRBV29-1; clone size: -; J gene: TRBJ2-5; D gene: -; CDR3 DNA: TGCAGCGTTGAACCGGGGAGGGAGACCCAGTACTTC; CDR3 protein: CSVEPGRETQYF
V gene: TRBV5-4; clone size: few; J gene: TRBJ2-5; D gene: TRBD1; CDR3 DNA: TGTGCCAGCAGCTCCGGACAGGGGCGGGAGACCCAGTACTTC; CDR3 protein: CASSSGQGRETQYF
V gene: TRBV2; clone size: -; J gene: TRBJ2-5; D gene: TRBD2; CDR3 DNA: TGTGCCAGCCTCAGACGGACTAGCGGGGGGCCGTTTAAAGAGACCCAGTACTTC; CDR3 protein: CASLRRTSGGPFKETQYF
V gene: TRBV7-8; clone size: -; J gene: TRBJ2-7; D gene: TRBD1; CDR3 DNA: TGTGCCAGCAGCTCTCAGGACAGGGGGGGCGAGCAGTACTTC; CDR3 protein: CASSSQDRGGEQYF
V gene: TRBV7-2; clone size: few; J gene: TRBJ2-5; D gene: TRBD1; CDR3 DNA: TGTGCCAGCAGCCCCCTATATAGCGGACAGGGTGGGGAGACCCAGTACTTC; CDR3 protein: CASSPLYSGQGGETQYF
V gene: TRBV4-3; clone size: once; J gene: TRBJ1-2; D gene: -; CDR3 DNA: TGCGCCAGCAGCCAAGACCTGGGGCTTAACTATGGCTACACCTTC; CDR3 protein: CASSQDLGLNYGYTF
V gene: TRBV5-1; clone size: medium-sized; J gene: TRBJ1-4; D gene: TRBD1; CDR3 DNA: TGCGCCAGCAGCAAACGGGACAGGGAAAATGAAAAACTGTTTTTT; CDR3 protein: CASSKRDRENEKLFF
V gene: TRBV25-1; clone size: -; J gene: TRBJ2-1; D gene: TRBD2; CDR3 DNA: TGTGCCAGCAGTGAATCGCAGCTGGCGGGAGCTACCTACAATGAGCAGTTCTTC; CDR3 protein: CASSESQLAGATYNEQFF
V gene: TRBV28; clone size: -; J gene: TRBJ2-6; D gene: -; CDR3 DNA: TGTGCCAGCAGGCGTATGGCTGGGGCCAACGTCCTGACTTTC; CDR3 protein: CASRRMAGANVLTF
V gene: TRBV30; clone size: -; J gene: TRBJ1-2; D gene: -; CDR3 DNA: TGTGCCTGGAGTATCGGGGGGTATTTCGAGAACTATGGCTACACCTTC; CDR3 protein: CAWSIGGYFENYGYTF
V gene: TRBV4-3; clone size: -; J gene: TRBJ1-3; D gene: TRBD1; CDR3 DNA: TGCGCCAGCAGCCAAGGACAGGGGGCTGGAAACACCATATATTTT; CDR3 protein: CASSQGQGAGNTIYF
V gene: TRBV7-6; clone size: -; J gene: TRBJ1-2; D gene: TRBD1; CDR3 DNA: TGTGCCAGCAGCTTAACGACAGGGGGGTATGGCTACACCTTC; CDR3 protein: CASSLTTGGYGYTF
V gene: TRBV19; clone size: once; J gene: TRBJ2-5; D gene: TRBD2; CDR3 DNA: TGTGCCAGTAGCCCATTAGCGGGAGTAGAGACCCAGTACTTC; CDR3 protein: CASSPLAGVETQYF
V gene: TRBV7-9; clone size: -; J gene: TRBJ1-6; D gene: -; CDR3 DNA: TGTGCCAGCAGCTTAGCTTACAGGAGCTCCTATAATTCACCCCTCCACTTT; CDR3 protein: CASSLAYRSSYNSPLHF
V gene: TRBV11-2; clone size: few; J gene: TRBJ1-3; D gene: TRBD1; CDR3 DNA: TGTGCCAGCAGCCCTACAGGGGTTGGAAACACCATATATTTT; CDR3 protein: CASSPTGVGNTIYF
V gene: TRBV11-2; clone size: -; J gene: TRBJ2-1; D gene: -; CDR3 DNA: TGTGCCAGCAGCTTAGGACTAGTCGGGGAGCAGTTCTTC; CDR3 protein: CASSLGLVGEQFF
V gene: TRBV5-1; clone size: few; J gene: TRBJ2-5; D gene: TRBD2; CDR3 DNA: TGCGCCAGCAGCTGGGGACTAGCGGGAGGGAAACAAGAGACCCAGTACTTC; CDR3 protein: CASSWGLAGGKQETQYF
V gene: TRBV11-3; clone size: -; J gene: TRBJ1-3; D gene: -; CDR3 DNA: TGTGCCAGCAGCTTAAGGGGGAGAGCTGGAAACACCATATATTTT; CDR3 protein: CASSLRGRAGNTIYF
V gene: TRBV7-6; clone size: -; J gene: TRBJ2-1; D gene: TRBD2; CDR3 DNA: TGTGCCAGCAGCCGTAGCGGGGATTATTACAATGAGCAGTTCTTC; CDR3 protein: CASSRSGDYYNEQFF
V gene: TRBV18; clone size: -; J gene: TRBJ1-2; D gene: -; CDR3 DNA: TGTGCCAGCTCACCATTGAACAGGGATAACTATGGCTACACCTTC; CDR3 protein: CASSPLNRDNYGYTF
V gene: TRBV6-5; clone size: -; J gene: TRBJ2-5; D gene: -; CDR3 DNA: TGTGCCAGCAGTTCTCAAATCGTTCGGGAGACCCAGTACTTC; CDR3 protein: CASSSQIVRETQYF
V gene: TRBV9; clone size: -; J gene: TRBJ2-5; D gene: -; CDR3 DNA: TGTGCCAGCAGCGTAGACCTCCAGTACCAAGAGACCCAGTACTTC; CDR3 protein: CASSVDLQYQETQYF
V gene: TRBV6-6; clone size: -; J gene: TRBJ1-5; D gene: -; CDR3 DNA: TGTGCCAGCAGGGTGGGAGGGGGGAACAATCAGCCCCAGCATTTT; CDR3 protein: CASRVGGGNNQPQHF
V gene: TRBV7-8; clone size: -; J gene: TRBJ1-5; D gene: -; CDR3 DNA: TGTGCCAGCAGCCTCACGGACACAAATCAGCCCCAGCATTTT; CDR3 protein: CASSLTDTNQPQHF
V gene: TRBV6-4; clone size: -; J gene: TRBJ2-1; D gene: -; CDR3 DNA: TGTGCCAGCAGACCAATGACTGCCAGCTCCTACAATGAGCAGTTCTTC; CDR3 protein: CASRPMTASSYNEQFF
V gene: TRBV28; clone size: -; J gene: TRBJ1-5; D gene: -; CDR3 DNA: TGTGCCAGCAGTTGGAGGACAGCCCGTTATCAGCCCCAGCATTTT; CDR3 protein: CASSWRTARYQPQHF
V gene: TRBV6-1; clone size: few; J gene: TRBJ1-2; D gene: -; CDR3 DNA: TGTGCCAGCAGTGAGGCGGGGACTACCTATGGCTACACCTTC; CDR3 protein: CASSEAGTTYGYTF
V gene: TRBV4-1; clone size: -; J gene: TRBJ1-1; D gene: -; CDR3 DNA: TGCGCCAGCAGCCGACACCTTATGAACACTGAAGCTTTCTTT; CDR3 protein: CASSRHLMNTEAFF
V gene: TRBV6-5; clone size: -; J gene: TRBJ1-5; D gene: -; CDR3 DNA: TGTGCCAGCAGCCAAGGGGGTCCCCAGCATTTT; CDR3 protein: CASSQGGPQHF
V gene: TRBV6-5; clone size: -; J gene: TRBJ2-1; D gene: TRBD1; CDR3 DNA: TGTGCCAGCAGAGACAGGGGTGGGACGTACAATGAGCAGTTCTTC; CDR3 protein: CASRDRGGTYNEQFF